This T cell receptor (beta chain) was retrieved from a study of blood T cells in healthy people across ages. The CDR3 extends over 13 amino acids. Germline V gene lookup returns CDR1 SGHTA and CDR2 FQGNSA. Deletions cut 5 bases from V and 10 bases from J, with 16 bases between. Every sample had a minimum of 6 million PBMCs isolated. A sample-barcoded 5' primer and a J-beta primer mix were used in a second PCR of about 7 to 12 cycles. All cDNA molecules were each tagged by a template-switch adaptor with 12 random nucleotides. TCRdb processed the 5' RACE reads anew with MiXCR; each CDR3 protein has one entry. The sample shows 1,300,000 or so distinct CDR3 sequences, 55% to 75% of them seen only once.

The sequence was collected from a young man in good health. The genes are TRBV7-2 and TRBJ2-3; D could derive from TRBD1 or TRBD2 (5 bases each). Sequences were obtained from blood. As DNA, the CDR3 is TGTGCCAGCAGCCCCTTTTTAGAGGGACCGCAGTATTTT. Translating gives CASSPFLEGPQYF.